Listed below are T cell receptor beta chains from one sample, sequenced in a study of shared clonotypes between healthy human individuals. Only in-frame clones appear in the TCRdb table, and some are missing; sequencing was by immunoSEQ multiplex PCR. In the table there are millions of clones, 85% to 95% of which are singletons. The material sequenced was naive CD4+ T cells from PBMCs. These TCRs come from a man aged 18 to 30 in good health. Some clones in this sample may be carry-over from other donors' samples. CDR3s include the opening cysteine and the closing phenylalanine or tryptophan. D genes are given only for firm matches.

D gene	V gene	J gene	CDR3 protein
-	TRBV5-5	TRBJ1-2	CASSYRGHGYTF
-	TRBV18	TRBJ2-1	CASSPPSGSSSYNEQFF
-	TRBV6-5	TRBJ1-3	CASSLRGSGNTIYF
TRBD2	TRBV11-2	TRBJ2-1	CASSLMLAGGSYGFF
-	TRBV7-9	TRBJ1-4	CASSLGPLNEKLFF
-	TRBV2	TRBJ2-1	CASSTGTYNEQFF
-	TRBV6-6	TRBJ1-2	CASWDGNGYTF
-	TRBV27	TRBJ1-4	CASSFLNEKLFF
-	TRBV5-1	TRBJ1-1	CASSLARGGEAFF
-	TRBV6-5	TRBJ2-7	CASSYSYGDLYEQYF
-	TRBV28	TRBJ1-3	CASSLRTTGNTIYF
-	TRBV7-9	TRBJ1-1	CASSLDRNTEAFF
TRBD1	TRBV28	TRBJ1-2	CASSLAPYRQGPNYGYTF
-	TRBV7-9	TRBJ1-2	CASSSGHNYGYTF
TRBD1	TRBV18	TRBJ2-7	CASSPGTGYEQYF
TRBD2	TRBV18	TRBJ2-1	CASSPGLAGTNEQFF
-	TRBV6-5	TRBJ1-4	CASSTAGANEKLFF
TRBD1	TRBV10-3	TRBJ1-4	CATRSGTGNEKLFF
-	TRBV19	TRBJ1-3	CASRTRGVGGNTIYF
TRBD1	TRBV9	TRBJ1-4	CASSTGTGMTRNEKLFF
TRBD2	TRBV2	TRBJ2-7	CASSGWVAGTYEQYF
-	TRBV28	TRBJ1-2	CASSLQSVTGYTF
-	TRBV9	TRBJ2-1	CASSVGDSYNEQFF
-	TRBV28	TRBJ1-1	CASRQFTEAFF
-	TRBV18	TRBJ2-7	CASSPPALEQYF
TRBD2	TRBV5-4	TRBJ2-3	CASSKGTSGATDTQYF
-	TRBV7-9	TRBJ1-4	CASSPFDDLGWEKLFF
TRBD1	TRBV7-2	TRBJ1-1	CASSFGQGESVDTEAFF
-	TRBV7-2	TRBJ1-5	CASSPTGGSYQPQHF
TRBD1	TRBV18	TRBJ2-1	CASSKGQNNEQFF
-	TRBV11-2	TRBJ1-1	CASSLVRMNTEAFF